This T cell receptor (beta chain) stems from a study of T cells in women clearing cervical HPV infection. Turning to the study itself: Case blood was drawn a median about 150 days after lesion detection.

About this clone: As yet, its antigen is unknown.

Study-wide results and limits: Effector/memory and HPV-specific T cells were not isolated, and association timing is unknown.

The method was immunoSEQ multiplex PCR; TCRdb's version includes in-frame clones alone and lacks a portion of them. The sample is made up of under 45,000 clones, and the top ten hold around 4.9% of it. Material: blood buffy coat. This TCR derives from a woman aged 18 to 75 with a cervical HPV16 infection that either progressed to CIN3+ or cleared (not recorded which).

Incomplete CDR3 DNA: TGTGCCAGCAGTTACTCGCGGCCCAATCAGCCC. Its protein product is CASSYSRPNQP. The whole CDR3 sequence is CASSYSRPNQPQHF. The V gene is TRBV6-2 or TRBV6-3, the J gene TRBJ1-5, with unresolved D. The read falls 3 residues short of the CDR3 end, and the missing part is taken from the germline J gene. This CDR3 is 14 amino acids long. Germline CDR1 reads MNHEY; CDR2 reads SVGEGT. V lost 0 bases, J lost 3 bases, and 6 bases lay in between.